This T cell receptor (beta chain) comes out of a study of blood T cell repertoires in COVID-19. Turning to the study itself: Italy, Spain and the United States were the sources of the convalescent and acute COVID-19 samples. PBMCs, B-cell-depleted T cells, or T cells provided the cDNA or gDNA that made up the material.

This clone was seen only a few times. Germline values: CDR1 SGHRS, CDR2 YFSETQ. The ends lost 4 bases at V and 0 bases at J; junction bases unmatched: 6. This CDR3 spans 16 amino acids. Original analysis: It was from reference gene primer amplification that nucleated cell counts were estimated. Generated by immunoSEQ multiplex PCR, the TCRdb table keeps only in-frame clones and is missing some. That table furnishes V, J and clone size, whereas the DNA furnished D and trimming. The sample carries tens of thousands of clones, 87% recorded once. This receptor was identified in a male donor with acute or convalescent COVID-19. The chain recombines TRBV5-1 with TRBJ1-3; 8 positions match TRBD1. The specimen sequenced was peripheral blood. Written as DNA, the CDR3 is TGCGCCAGCAGCGGAACAGGGGGGAGCTCTGGAAACACCATATATTTT. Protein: CASSGTGGSSGNTIYF.